Shown below are 17 T cell receptor beta chains from a single sample sequenced in a study of cytomegalovirus exposure and HLA in healthy donors. PCR involved 60 Vbeta and 13 Jbeta primers. Only in-frame clones appear in the TCRdb table, and some are missing; sequencing was by immunoSEQ multiplex PCR. This sample yields 90,000 to 140,000 clones, of which 76% are seen a single time; 8.2% belongs to the top ten. The material sequenced was PBMCs. Receptor source: a middle-aged man in good health and CMV-seropositive.

The chain combines TRBV7-2 with TRBJ2-1, with 9 bases identical to TRBD2. The CDR3 length is 16 residues. V gave up 3 bases and J gave up 0 bases; unmatched junction bases: 3. Germline-derived CDR1 and CDR2 are SGHTA and FQGNSA. The CDR3 DNA sequence: TGTGCCAGCAGCTTCAGCGGGAGGCTCTCCTACAATGAGCAGTTCTTC. Its translation: CASSFSGRLSYNEQFF.

Remarks on this clone: The junction departs from the called germline gene at one end, perhaps through a read error. The V call is TRBV14, the J call TRBJ2-2, with 11 bases that match TRBD2. This CDR3 region has 16 residues. The germline V gene has CDR1 SGHDN and CDR2 FVKESK. The CDR3 reads CASSRTSGFNIGELFF. CDR3 in DNA: TGTGCCAGCAGCCGGACTAGCGGGTTTAACATCGGGGAGCTGTTTTTT.

To note about this clone: Germline and junction disagree at one end, which may indicate a read error. The chain links TRBV5-1 to TRBJ2-5, with 9 positions matching TRBD1. CDR1 is SGHRS, CDR2 YFSETQ, per germline. The CDR3 is 20 amino acids. CDR3 residues: CARSLVGQGNRADHQETQYF. In nucleotides, the CDR3 is TGCGCCAGGAGCTTGGTGGGACAGGGAAATCGGGCGGATCACCAAGAGACCCAGTACTTC.

The gene calls are TRBV28 and TRBJ2-7, with no clear D. Trimming took off 10 bases at V and 1 base at J, with 8 bases between the two ends. CDR3 size: 11 residues. CDR1 and CDR2 from the germline V gene are MDHEN and SYDVKM. The CDR3 loop reads CATSGSYEQYF. The CDR3 DNA reads as TGTGCCACGTCCGGGTCCTACGAGCAGTACTTC.

The rearrangement joins TRBV27 to TRBJ2-2; TRBD1 matches 7 bases. CDR3 length equals 15 residues. Germline V gives CDR1 MNHEY, CDR2 SMNVEV (reference sequence). The junction had 8 bases not matched to a gene; V was cut back by 5 bases and J by 5 bases. The chain's CDR3 is CASSPGTAGTGELFF. The CDR3 coding sequence is TGTGCCAGCAGTCCAGGGACAGCTGGGACCGGGGAGCTGTTTTTT.

The genes are TRBV19 and TRBJ1-5; D not certain. Trimming pared 3 bases from V and 0 bases from J, leaving 9 bases between. CDR3 length equals 15 residues. CDR1 LNHDA and CDR2 SQIVND come from the germline V gene (reference sequence). The CDR3 loop reads CASSISDYSNQPQHF. CDR3 nucleotide sequence: TGTGCCAGTAGTATCTCAGACTATAGCAATCAGCCCCAGCATTTT.

The rearrangement links TRBV29-1 to TRBJ1-2; 8 nucleotides match TRBD1. The CDR3 totals 15 residues. CDR1 is SQVTM and CDR2 is ANQGSEA in the germline V gene. J lost 0 bases, V lost 6 bases, and 9 bases had no gene match. The CDR3 DNA reads as TGCAGCGTCCGAGACAGGGGCGAAGCTAACTATGGCTACACCTTC. Its protein product is CSVRDRGEANYGYTF.

This clone has just one count. This chain links TRBV7-6 with TRBJ2-1; a weak D match, TRBD2 (6 bases). The V gene lost 1 base and the J gene lost 2 bases, with 18 bases spanning the gap. Per germline, CDR1 SGHVS and CDR2 FNYEAQ. This CDR3 region has 18 residues. The CDR3 DNA follows: TGTGCCAGCAGCTTAGACGCCGGGCTAGCGCTAACCTACAATGAGCAGTTCTTC. The encoded protein is CASSLDAGLALTYNEQFF.

J is TRBJ1-5 and V is TRBV27; no firm D call. Trimming shortened V by 4 bases and J by 0 bases, and 7 bases separated the two germline ends. Germline V gene data show CDR1 as MNHEY and CDR2 as SMNVEV (reference sequence). The CDR3 extends over 14 amino acids. CDR3 nucleotide sequence: TGTGCCAGCAGTTGGAGATATAGCAATCAGCCCCAGCATTTT. Translation: CASSWRYSNQPQHF.

V and J are TRBV28 and TRBJ2-5, with 7 bases aligning to TRBD1. There are 16 residues in the CDR3. V shed 4 bases and J 5 bases; nucleotides not matched to a gene: 13. Germline CDR1 and CDR2: MDHEN and SYDVKM. The DNA for the CDR3 is TGTGCCAGCAGTTATCAATCCGGGACAGTTGGGGAGACCCAGTACTTC. This translates into CASSYQSGTVGETQYF.

The chain uses TRBV18 and TRBJ1-5, with a weak D call TRBD1 (6 bases). V was shortened by 5 bases and J by 0 bases, with 11 bases between the two germline ends. From germline, CDR1 is KGHSH and CDR2 LQKENI. The CDR3 spans 15 residues. The CDR3 DNA is TGTGCCAGCTCAAACACAGGGCATAGCAATCAGCCCCAGCATTTT. Translated: CASSNTGHSNQPQHF.

V gene TRBV9 combines with J gene TRBJ1-3; the D gene is possibly TRBD1 (5 bases). Germline V CDR1 and CDR2: SGDLS, YYNGEE. The CDR3 spans 13 residues. V was trimmed by 5 bases and J by 8 bases, leaving 14 bases between them. CDR3 amino acids: CASSRDFGDTIYF. The DNA of the CDR3 is TGTGCCAGCAGTCGGGACTTCGGGGACACCATATATTTT.

Details on this clone: Relative to the germline gene, one junction end is altered; a read error may explain this. The chain has TRBV7-3 and TRBJ1-2; tentatively, D is TRBD1 (6 bases). Germline V lookup: CDR1 SGHTA, CDR2 FQGTGA. The CDR3 has 15 residues. The CDR3 DNA is TGTGCCAGCAGTTTAACAGGGACTCCTAACGATGGCTACACCTTC. Translated, it gives CASSLTGTPNDGYTF.

The V call is TRBV4-3, the J call TRBJ1-1, with D perhaps TRBD1 (5 bases). This CDR3 has 15 residues. Per the germline V gene, CDR1 is LGHNA and CDR2 is YSLEER. V was shortened by 0 bases and J by 10 bases, with 18 bases between the two germline ends. In nucleotides, the CDR3 is TGCGCCAGCAGCCAAGATTGGGAGGGCAGGGAGGTAGCTTTCTTT. It codes for CASSQDWEGREVAFF.

The chain recombines TRBV7-6 with TRBJ1-5; perhaps TRBD1 as D (5 bases). The CDR3 totals 13 residues. Germline loops: CDR1 SGHVS, CDR2 FNYEAQ. V dropped 8 bases and J dropped 0 bases, with 8 bases sitting between them. The CDR3 nucleotides are TGTGCCAGCGGAGACAGTAGCAATCAGCCCCAGCATTTT. This gives the protein CASGDSSNQPQHF.

CDR3: CASSSHRDRGAFSNQPQHF. CDR3 DNA: TGTGCCAGCAGCTCCCACCGGGACAGGGGAGCGTTTAGCAATCAGCCCCAGCATTTT. The chain recombines TRBV7-4 with TRBJ1-5; TRBD1 agrees at 10 bases. V shed 4 bases and J 0 bases; nucleotides not matched to a gene: 12. This CDR3 region has 19 residues. Germline V gives CDR1 SGHVT, CDR2 SQSDAQ. Full variable domain (remainder filled in from reference TRBV7-4 and TRBJ1-5): GAGVSQSPRYKVAKRGRDVALRCDSISGHVTLYWYRQTLGQGSEVLTYSQSDAQRDKSGRPSGRFSAERPERSVSTLKIQRTEQGDSAVYLCASSSHRDRGAFSNQPQHFGDGTRLSIL.

V is TRBV7-6 and J is TRBJ2-1, with a tentative D call TRBD1 (5 bases). Trimming took 4 bases from V and 3 from J, leaving 10 bases between them. This CDR3 region has 14 residues. The germline V gene has CDR1 SGHVS and CDR2 FNYEAQ. This CDR3 reads CASSSPQGYNEQFF. DNA for the CDR3: TGTGCCAGCAGCTCACCGCAGGGCTACAATGAGCAGTTCTTC.